This T cell receptor beta chain is drawn from a study of OX40 agonist ivuxolimab in advanced cancers. Study background: Dose-escalation patients were diagnosed with hepatocellular carcinoma, melanoma, renal cell cancer or head and neck cancer.

This clone was seen only once. The repertoire was sequenced with immunoSEQ multiplex PCR; TCRdb's copy has only in-frame clones and lacks some. The repertoire holds around 68,000 clones, with approximately 86% as singletons. Trimming pared 6 bases from V and 6 bases from J, leaving 14 bases between. CDR3 length equals 13 residues. The germline V gene has CDR1 SEHNR and CDR2 FQNEAQ (reference sequence). The rearrangement joins TRBV7-9 to TRBJ1-1, with D possibly TRBD1 on 6 matching bases. This sample comprised CD4+ or CD8+ T cells sorted from blood, obtained in a trial of the OX40 agonist ivuxolimab. This TCR derives from an adult with an advanced solid tumor such as melanoma, head and neck, liver or kidney cancer. CDR3 sequence: CASRPTGIPEAFF. The CDR3 DNA reads as TGTGCCAGCAGACCTACAGGGATTCCTGAAGCTTTCTTT.